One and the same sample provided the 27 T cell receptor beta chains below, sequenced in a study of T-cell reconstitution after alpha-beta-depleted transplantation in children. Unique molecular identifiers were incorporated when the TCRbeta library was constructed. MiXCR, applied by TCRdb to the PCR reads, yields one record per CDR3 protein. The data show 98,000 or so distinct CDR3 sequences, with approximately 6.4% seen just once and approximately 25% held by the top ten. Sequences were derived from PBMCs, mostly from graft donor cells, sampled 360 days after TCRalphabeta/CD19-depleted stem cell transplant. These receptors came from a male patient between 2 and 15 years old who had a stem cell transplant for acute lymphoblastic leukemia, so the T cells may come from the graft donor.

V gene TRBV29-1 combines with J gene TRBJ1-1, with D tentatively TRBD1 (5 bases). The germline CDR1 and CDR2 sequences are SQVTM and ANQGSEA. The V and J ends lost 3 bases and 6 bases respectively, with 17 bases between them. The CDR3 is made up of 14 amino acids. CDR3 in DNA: TGCAGCGTTGAGCCCCGGGGCGGAGGATCTGAAGCTTTCTTT. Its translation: CSVEPRGGGSEAFF. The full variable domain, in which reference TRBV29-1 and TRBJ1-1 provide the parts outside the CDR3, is SAVISQKPSRDICQRGTSLTIQCQVDSQVTMMFWYRQQPGQSLTLIATANQGSEATYESGFVIDKFPISRPNLTFSTLTVSNMSPEDSSIYLCSVEPRGGGSEAFFGQGTRLTVV.

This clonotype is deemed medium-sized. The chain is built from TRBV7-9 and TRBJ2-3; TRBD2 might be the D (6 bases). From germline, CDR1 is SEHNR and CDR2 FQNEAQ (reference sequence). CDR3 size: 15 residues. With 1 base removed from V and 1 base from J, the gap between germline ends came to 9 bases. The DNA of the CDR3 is TGTGCCAGCAGCTTAGGTGGGACTGGCACAGATACGCAGTATTTT. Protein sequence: CASSLGGTGTDTQYF.

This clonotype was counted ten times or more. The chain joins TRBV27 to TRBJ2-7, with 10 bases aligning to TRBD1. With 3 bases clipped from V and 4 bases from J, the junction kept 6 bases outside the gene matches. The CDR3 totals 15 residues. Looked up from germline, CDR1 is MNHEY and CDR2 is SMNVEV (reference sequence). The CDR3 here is CASSFSDRGRYEQYF. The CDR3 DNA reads TGTGCCAGCAGTTTTTCAGACAGGGGGCGGTACGAGCAGTACTTC.

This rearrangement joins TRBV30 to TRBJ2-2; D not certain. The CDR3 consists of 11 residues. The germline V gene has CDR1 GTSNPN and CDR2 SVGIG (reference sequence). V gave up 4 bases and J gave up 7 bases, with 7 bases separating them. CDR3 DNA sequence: TGTGCCTGGACCACCCACGGGGAGCTGTTTTTT. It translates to CAWTTHGELFF.

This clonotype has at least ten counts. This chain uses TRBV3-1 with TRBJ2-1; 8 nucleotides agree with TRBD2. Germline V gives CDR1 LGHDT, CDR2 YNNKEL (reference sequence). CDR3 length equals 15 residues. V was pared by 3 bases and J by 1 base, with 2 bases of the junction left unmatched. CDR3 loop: CASSQAGGSYNEQFF. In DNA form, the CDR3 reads TGTGCCAGCAGCCAGGCGGGAGGTTCCTACAATGAGCAGTTCTTC.

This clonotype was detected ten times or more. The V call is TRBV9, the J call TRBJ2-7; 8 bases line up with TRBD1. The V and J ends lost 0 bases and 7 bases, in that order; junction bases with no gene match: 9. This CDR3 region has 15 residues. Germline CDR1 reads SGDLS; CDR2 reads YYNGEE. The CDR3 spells CASSVEDRVTGEQYF. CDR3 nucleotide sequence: TGTGCCAGCAGCGTAGAGGACAGGGTTACGGGAGAGCAGTACTTC.

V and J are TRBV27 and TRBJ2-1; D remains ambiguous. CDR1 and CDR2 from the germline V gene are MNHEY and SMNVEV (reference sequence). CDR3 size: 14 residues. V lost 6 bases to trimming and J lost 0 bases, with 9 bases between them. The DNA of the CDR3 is TGTGCCAGCAGCCCCCAGCGCTCCTACAATGAGCAGTTCTTC. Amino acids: CASSPQRSYNEQFF.

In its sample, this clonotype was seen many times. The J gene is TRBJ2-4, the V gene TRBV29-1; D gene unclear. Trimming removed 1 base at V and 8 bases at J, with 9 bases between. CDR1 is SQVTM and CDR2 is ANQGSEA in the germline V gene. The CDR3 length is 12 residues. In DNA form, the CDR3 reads TGCAGCGTTGAAGGAGGACCGGACATTCAGTACTTC. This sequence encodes CSVEGGPDIQYF.

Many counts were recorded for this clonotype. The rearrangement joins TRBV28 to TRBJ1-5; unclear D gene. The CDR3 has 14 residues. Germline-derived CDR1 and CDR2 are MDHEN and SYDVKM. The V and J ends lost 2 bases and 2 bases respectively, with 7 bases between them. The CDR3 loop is CASSLGWGNQPQHF. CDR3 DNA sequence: TGTGCCAGCAGTTTAGGGTGGGGCAATCAGCCCCAGCATTTT.

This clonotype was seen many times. The CDR3 reads CASSPRRDSPYEQYF. CDR3 sequence (DNA): TGTGCCAGCAGCCCCCGCCGGGACAGTCCCTACGAGCAGTACTTC. This sequence joins TRBV6-2 or TRBV6-3 and TRBJ2-7, with 7 bases identical to TRBD1. This CDR3 has 15 amino acids. Germline CDR1 is MNHEY and CDR2 is SVGEGT. The V and J ends lost 6 bases and 2 bases, in that order; junction bases with no gene match: 10.

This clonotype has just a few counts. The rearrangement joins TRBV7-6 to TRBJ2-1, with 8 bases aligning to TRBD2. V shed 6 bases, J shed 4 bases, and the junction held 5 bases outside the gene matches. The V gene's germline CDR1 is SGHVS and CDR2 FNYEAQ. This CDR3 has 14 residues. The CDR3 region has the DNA TGTGCCAGCAGTATAGCGGGGTTTTACAATGAGCAGTTCTTC. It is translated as CASSIAGFYNEQFF.

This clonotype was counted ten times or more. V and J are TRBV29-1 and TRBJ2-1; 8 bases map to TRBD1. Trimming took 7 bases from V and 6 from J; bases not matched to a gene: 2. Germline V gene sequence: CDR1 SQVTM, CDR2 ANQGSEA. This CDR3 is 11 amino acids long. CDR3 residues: CSEQGGNEQFF. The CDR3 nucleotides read TGCAGCGAACAGGGGGGCAATGAGCAGTTCTTC.

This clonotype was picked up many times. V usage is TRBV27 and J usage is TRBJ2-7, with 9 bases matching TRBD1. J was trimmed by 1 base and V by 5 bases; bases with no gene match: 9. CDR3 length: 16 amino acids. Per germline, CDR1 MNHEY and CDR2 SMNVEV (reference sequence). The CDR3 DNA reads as TGTGCCAGCAGTAGACCGTTGGGGACAGGGTCCTACGAGCAGTACTTC. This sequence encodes CASSRPLGTGSYEQYF.

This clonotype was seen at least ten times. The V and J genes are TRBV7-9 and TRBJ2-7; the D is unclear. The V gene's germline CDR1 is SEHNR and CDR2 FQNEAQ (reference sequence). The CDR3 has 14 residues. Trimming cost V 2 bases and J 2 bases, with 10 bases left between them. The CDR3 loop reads CASSLNQKPYEQYF. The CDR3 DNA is TGTGCCAGCAGCTTAAACCAGAAACCCTACGAGCAGTACTTC.

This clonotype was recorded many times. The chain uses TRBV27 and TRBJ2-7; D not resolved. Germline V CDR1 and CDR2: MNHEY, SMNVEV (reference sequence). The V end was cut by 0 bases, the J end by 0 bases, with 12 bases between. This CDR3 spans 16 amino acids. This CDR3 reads CASSLSSPPSSYEQYF. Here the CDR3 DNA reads TGTGCCAGCAGTTTATCGAGCCCACCCAGCTCCTACGAGCAGTACTTC.

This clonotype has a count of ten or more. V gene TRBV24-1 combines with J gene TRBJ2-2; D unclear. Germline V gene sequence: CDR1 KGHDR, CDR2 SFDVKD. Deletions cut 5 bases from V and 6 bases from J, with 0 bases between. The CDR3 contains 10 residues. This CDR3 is CATSAGELFF. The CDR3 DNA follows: TGTGCCACCAGTGCCGGGGAGCTGTTTTTT.

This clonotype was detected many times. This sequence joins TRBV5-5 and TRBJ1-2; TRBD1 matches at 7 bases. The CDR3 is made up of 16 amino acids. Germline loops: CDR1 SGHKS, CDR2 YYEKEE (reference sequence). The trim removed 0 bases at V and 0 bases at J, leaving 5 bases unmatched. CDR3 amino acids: CASSLGDSSPNYGYTF. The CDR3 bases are TGTGCCAGCAGCTTGGGGGACAGTTCTCCTAACTATGGCTACACCTTC.

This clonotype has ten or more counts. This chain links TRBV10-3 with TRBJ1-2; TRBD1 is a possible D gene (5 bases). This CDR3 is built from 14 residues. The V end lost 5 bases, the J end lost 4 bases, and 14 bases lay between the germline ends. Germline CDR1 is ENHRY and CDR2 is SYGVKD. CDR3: CAISTPGRGYGYTF. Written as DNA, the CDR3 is TGTGCCATCAGTACGCCAGGGAGGGGCTATGGCTACACCTTC.

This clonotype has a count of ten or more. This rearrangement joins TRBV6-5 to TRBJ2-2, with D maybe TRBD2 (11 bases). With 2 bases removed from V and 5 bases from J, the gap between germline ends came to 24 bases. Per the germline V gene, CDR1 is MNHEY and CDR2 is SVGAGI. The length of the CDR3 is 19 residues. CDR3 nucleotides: TGTGCCAGCAGTTACGGGACAGGGGTTCTAGCGGGAGGAACCGGGGAGCTGTTTTTT. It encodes CASSYGTGVLAGGTGELFF.

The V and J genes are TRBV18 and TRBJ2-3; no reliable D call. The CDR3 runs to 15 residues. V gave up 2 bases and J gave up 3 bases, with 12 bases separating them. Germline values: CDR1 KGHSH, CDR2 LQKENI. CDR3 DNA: TGTGCCAGCTCACCAAACGGCCGGTGGACAGATACGCAGTATTTT. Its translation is CASSPNGRWTDTQYF.

The CDR3 reads CASTDRVGYEQYF. In DNA, the CDR3 is TGTGCCAGCACGGACAGGGTAGGCTACGAGCAGTACTTC. This sequence joins TRBV11-2 and TRBJ2-7; 8 bases map to TRBD1. The V segment lost 7 bases and the J segment 3 bases; nucleotides outside the gene matches: 5. The CDR3 has 13 residues. The germline V gene encodes CDR1 SGHAT and CDR2 FQNNGV.

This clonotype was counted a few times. CDR3 loop: CSASRQYEQYF. CDR3 bases: TGCAGTGCTAGTCGACAGTACGAGCAGTACTTC. This chain uses TRBV20-1 with TRBJ2-7, with D perhaps matching TRBD1 (5 bases). V shed 3 bases and J shed 4 bases, with 7 bases lying between them. In germline, CDR1 is DFQATT, CDR2 SNEGSKA (reference sequence). The CDR3 consists of 11 residues.

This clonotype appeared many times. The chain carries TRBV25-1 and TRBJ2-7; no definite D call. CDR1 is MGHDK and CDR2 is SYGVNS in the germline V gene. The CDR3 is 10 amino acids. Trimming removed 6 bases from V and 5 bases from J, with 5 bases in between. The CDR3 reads CASRGHEQYF. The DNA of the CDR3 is TGTGCCAGCAGGGGTCACGAGCAGTACTTC.

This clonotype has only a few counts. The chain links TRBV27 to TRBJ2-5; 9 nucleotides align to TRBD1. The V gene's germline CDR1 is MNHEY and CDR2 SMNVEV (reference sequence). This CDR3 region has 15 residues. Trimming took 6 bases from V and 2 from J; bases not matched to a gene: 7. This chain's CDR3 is CASSFGTGYQETQYF. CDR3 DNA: TGTGCCAGCAGCTTTGGGACAGGGTATCAAGAGACCCAGTACTTC.

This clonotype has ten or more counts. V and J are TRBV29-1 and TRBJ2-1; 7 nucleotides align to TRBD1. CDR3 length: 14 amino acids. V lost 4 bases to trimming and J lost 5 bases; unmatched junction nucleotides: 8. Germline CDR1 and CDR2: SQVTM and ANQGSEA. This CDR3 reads CSVGDRFWNNEQFF. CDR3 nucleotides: TGCAGCGTTGGGGACAGATTTTGGAACAATGAGCAGTTCTTC.

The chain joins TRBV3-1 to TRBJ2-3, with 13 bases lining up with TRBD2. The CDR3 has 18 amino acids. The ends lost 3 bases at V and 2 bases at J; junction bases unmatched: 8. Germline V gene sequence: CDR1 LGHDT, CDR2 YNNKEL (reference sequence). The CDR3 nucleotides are TGTGCCAGCAGCCATGCTCTGGGACTAGCGGGATTCACAGATACGCAGTATTTT. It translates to CASSHALGLAGFTDTQYF.

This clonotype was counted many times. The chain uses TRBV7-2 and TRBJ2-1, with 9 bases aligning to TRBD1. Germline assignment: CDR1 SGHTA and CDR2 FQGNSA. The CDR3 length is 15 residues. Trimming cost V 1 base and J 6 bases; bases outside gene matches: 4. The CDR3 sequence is CASSLGDRVGNEQFF. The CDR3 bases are TGTGCCAGCAGCTTAGGGGACAGGGTGGGCAATGAGCAGTTCTTC.